Below, one T cell receptor beta chain is given with its context. This sample was included in a study of control samples from healthy donors and cancer patients. Germline CDR1 and CDR2: KGHSH and LQKENI. The germline V and J ends were trimmed by 3 bases and 5 bases, with 16 bases remaining between them. CDR3 size: 15 residues. Here immunoSEQ multiplex PCR was the method, and the copy in TCRdb shows in-frame clones only, minus some. Among 90,000 to 120,000 clones listed, around four fifths were seen once. The chain carries TRBV18 and TRBJ2-5, with D tentatively TRBD1 or TRBD2 (5 bases each). Material: blood. The TCR was taken from a man younger than 30 in good health. The CDR3 sequence: CASSPNRGVRETQYF. The CDR3 DNA is TGTGCCAGCTCACCTAATAGGGGAGTAAGGGAGACCCAGTACTTC. Filled out from reference TRBV18 and TRBJ2-5, the complete variable domain reads NAGVMQNPRHLVRRRGQEARLRCSPMKGHSHVYWYRQLPEEGLKFMVYLQKENIIDESGMPKERFSAEFPKEGPSILRIQQVVRGDSAAYFCASSPNRGVRETQYFGPGTRLLVL.